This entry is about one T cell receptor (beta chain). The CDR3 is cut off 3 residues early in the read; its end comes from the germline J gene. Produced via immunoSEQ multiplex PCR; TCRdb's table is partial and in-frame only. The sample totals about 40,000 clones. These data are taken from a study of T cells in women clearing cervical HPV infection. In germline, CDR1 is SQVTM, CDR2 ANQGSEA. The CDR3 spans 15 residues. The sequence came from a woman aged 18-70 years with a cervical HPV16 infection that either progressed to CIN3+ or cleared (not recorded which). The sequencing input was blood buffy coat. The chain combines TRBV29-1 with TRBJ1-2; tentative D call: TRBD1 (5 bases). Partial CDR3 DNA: TGCAGCGTTGAAGTGGGGAGTGGGGCCCTCGAGGGC. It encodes CSVEVGSGALEG. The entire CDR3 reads CSVEVGSGALEGYTF.